The present entry profiles one T cell receptor beta chain with its context. No antigen is known for it. This sample is drawn from a study of T-cell memory formation after mild COVID-19. Broader study findings: Pre-infection memory held some responding clones, suggesting pre-existing cross-reactive T cells responded. Clones that contracted from day 15 to 85 had balanced CD4/CD8; later expanders were CD4+ biased.

TCRdb called the 5' RACE reads again in MiXCR, with one record for every CDR3 protein. The repertoire holds a few hundred thousand distinct CDR3 sequences, with over 25% as singletons. Input material: PBMCs or a T cell subset sorted from them (not recorded which). This sequence was found in an adult woman who had mild COVID-19 (a few samples of this study predate the infection). Cell type and time point are not known.

The CDR3 reads CASSPGTSGTNEQFF. The CDR3 DNA is TGTGCCAGCTCACCAGGGACTAGCGGGACCAATGAGCAGTTCTTC. The V gene is TRBV18, the J gene TRBJ2-1; 13 bases line up with TRBD2. The germline gives CDR1 KGHSH, CDR2 LQKENI. Germline trimming cut 2 bases from V and 6 bases from J; bases unmatched to any gene: 1. This CDR3 has 15 residues.